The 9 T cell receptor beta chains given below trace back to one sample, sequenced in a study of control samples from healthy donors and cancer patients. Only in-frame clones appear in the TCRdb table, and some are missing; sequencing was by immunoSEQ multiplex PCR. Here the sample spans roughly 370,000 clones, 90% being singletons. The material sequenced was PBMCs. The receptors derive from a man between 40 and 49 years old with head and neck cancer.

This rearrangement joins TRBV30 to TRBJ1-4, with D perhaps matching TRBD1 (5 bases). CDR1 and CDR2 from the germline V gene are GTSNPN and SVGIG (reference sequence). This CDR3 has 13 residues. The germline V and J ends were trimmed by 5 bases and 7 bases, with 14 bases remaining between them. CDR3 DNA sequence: TGTGCCTGGGGGCATGGGGGAGCTGAAAAACTGTTTTTT. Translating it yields CAWGHGGAEKLFF.

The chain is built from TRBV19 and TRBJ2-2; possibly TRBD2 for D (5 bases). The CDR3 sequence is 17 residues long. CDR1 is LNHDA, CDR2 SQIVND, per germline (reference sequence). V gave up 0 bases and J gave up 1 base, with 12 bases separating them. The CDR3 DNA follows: TGTGCCAGTAGTATAGAAGGGAGAGGGAGGAACACCGGGGAGCTGTTTTTT. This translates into CASSIEGRGRNTGELFF.

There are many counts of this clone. CDR3 amino acids: CASSPLFTGTRSEAFF. The DNA for the CDR3 is TGTGCCAGCAGTCCCTTGTTTACGGGTACTAGGTCTGAAGCTTTCTTT. V usage is TRBV27 and J usage is TRBJ1-1; D gene uncertain. Germline V CDR1 and CDR2: MNHEY, SMNVEV (reference sequence). With 5 bases removed from V and 6 bases from J, the gap between germline ends came to 22 bases. This CDR3 has 16 amino acids.

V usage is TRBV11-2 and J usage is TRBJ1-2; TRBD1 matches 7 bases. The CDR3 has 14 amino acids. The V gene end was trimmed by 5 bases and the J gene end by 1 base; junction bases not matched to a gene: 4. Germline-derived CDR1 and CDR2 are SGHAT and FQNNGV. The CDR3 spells CASSAGTVNYGYTF. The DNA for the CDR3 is TGTGCCAGCAGCGCAGGGACAGTTAACTATGGCTACACCTTC.

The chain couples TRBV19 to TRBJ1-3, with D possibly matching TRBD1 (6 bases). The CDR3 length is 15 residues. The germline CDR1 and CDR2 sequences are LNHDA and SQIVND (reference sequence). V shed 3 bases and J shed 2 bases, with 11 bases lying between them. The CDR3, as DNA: TGTGCCAGTAGTATCGGGGCAGGGGCTGGAAACACCATATATTTT. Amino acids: CASSIGAGAGNTIYF.

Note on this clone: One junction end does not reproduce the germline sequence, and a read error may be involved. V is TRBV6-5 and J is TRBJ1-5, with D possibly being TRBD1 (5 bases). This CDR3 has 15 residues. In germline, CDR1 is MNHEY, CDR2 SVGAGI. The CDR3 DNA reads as TGTGCCAGCAGCTACTCCAGGGCTAGCAATCAGCCCCAGCATTTT. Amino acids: CASSYSRASNQPQHF.

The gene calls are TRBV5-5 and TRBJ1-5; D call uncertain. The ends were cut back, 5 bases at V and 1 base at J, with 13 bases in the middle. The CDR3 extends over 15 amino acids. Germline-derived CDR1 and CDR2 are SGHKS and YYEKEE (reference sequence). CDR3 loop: CASSHGTPSNQPQHF. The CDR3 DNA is TGTGCCAGCAGTCACGGAACGCCAAGCAATCAGCCCCAGCATTTT.

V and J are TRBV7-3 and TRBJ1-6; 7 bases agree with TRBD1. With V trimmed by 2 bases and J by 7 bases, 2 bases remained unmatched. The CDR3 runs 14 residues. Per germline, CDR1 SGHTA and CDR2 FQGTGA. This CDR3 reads CASSLSGGNSPLHF. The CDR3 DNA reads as TGTGCCAGCAGCTTATCAGGGGGAAATTCACCCCTCCACTTT. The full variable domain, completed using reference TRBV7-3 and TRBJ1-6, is GAGVSQTPSNKVTEKGKYVELRCDPISGHTALYWYRQSLGQGPEFLIYFQGTGAADDSGLPNDRFFAVRPEGSVSTLKIQRTERGDSAVYLCASSLSGGNSPLHFGNGTRLTVT.

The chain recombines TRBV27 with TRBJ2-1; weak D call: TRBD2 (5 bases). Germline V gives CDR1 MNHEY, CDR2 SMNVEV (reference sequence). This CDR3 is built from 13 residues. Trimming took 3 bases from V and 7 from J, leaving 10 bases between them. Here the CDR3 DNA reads TGTGCCAGCAGTTTGGGAGCGAGAAATGAGCAGTTCTTC. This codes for CASSLGARNEQFF.